The rows below give T cell receptor beta chains drawn from one sample of a study of T cell responses to AZD1222 COVID-19 vaccine. Data came from immunoSEQ multiplex PCR; TCRdb stores just in-frame clones and leaves some out. Here the sample spans fewer than 180,000 clones, 80% to 95% being singletons. Material: peripheral blood, obtained 28 days after the second AZD1222 dose. These receptors all stem from an adult who received the AZD1222 COVID-19 vaccine. Both conserved end residues are part of each CDR3.

>TRBJ1-6|TRBV5-4
CASSPGPDSPLHF
>TRBJ2-5|TRBV7-5
CVRSGGLADSETQYF
>TRBJ1-5|TRBV11-2
CASSGTGGNQPQHF
>TRBJ2-7|TRBV7-9
CASSPGSGFYEQYF
>TRBJ2-7|TRBV5-6
CASSLDAPYYEQYF
>TRBJ1-5|TRBV19
CASSIDGAGVSPQHF
>TRBJ2-2|TRBV5-1
CASSYSGLLNTGELFF
>TRBJ2-1|TRBV28
CASSLTSGSSSYNEQFF
>TRBJ1-1|TRBV29-1
CSVEKGNTEAFF
>TRBJ1-5|TRBV24-1
CATSDPSGDNQPQHF
>TRBJ1-1|TRBV4-1
CASSVHRGATEAFF
>TRBJ2-5|TRBV18
CASSPLGVHQETQYF
>TRBJ2-3|TRBV5-6
CASSPLAAGGPKDTQYF
>TRBJ1-6|TRBV30
CAWSVRGRKLYNSPLHF
>TRBJ2-1|TRBV12-5
CASGSPRESYNEQFF
>TRBJ2-3|TRBV2
CASSVSGTLTDTQYF
>TRBJ1-2|TRBV28
CASKPHRPYGYTF
>TRBJ1-6|TRBV6-5
CASRVGVLDNSPLHF
>TRBJ1-4|TRBV7-8
CASSSGQAFRNEKLFF
>TRBJ1-1|TRBV2
CASSPRGAMNTEAFF
>TRBJ1-1|TRBV10-1
CASSRDNLMNTEAFF
>TRBJ2-7|TRBV18
CASSPPEVGRYEQYF
>TRBJ1-3|TRBV19
CATLPGSKPGNTIYF
>TRBJ2-1|TRBV7-9
CASSTDYLPYNEQFF
>TRBJ2-7|TRBV7-9
CASSLGLAERVPYEQYF
>TRBJ2-3|TRBV3-1/TRBV3-2
CASSPMTSRTDTQYF
>TRBJ2-2|TRBV3-1/TRBV3-2
CASRPGQGDTGELFF
>TRBJ1-1|TRBV21-1
CASSKGREWNTEAFF
>TRBJ2-2|TRBV19
CAIRVNTGELFF
>TRBJ1-1|TRBV29-1
CSVEDARGVLNTEAFF
>TRBJ2-1|TRBV9
CASSPSTGTAPGVQFF
>TRBJ1-2|TRBV4-2
CASSQESGGYGYTF
>TRBJ1-2|TRBV6-6
CASSGTLNYGYTF
>TRBJ2-4|TRBV6-5
CASSSSTGIQYF
>TRBJ1-1|TRBV14
CASSPQGPRAFF
>TRBJ1-4|TRBV7-9
CASSSGVYEKLFF
>TRBJ2-7|TRBV6-6
CASSIPSEGSSYEQYF
>TRBJ2-1|TRBV7-9
CASSLESTEQFF
>TRBJ1-4|TRBV15
CATSRLDRVGTNEKLFF
>TRBJ2-1|TRBV20-1
CSASPLAGFNNEQFF
>TRBJ1-1|TRBV6-5
CASSYGTGTFF
>TRBJ1-3|TRBV5-1
CASSLVGGSGAFSGNTIYF
>TRBJ1-5|TRBV10-1
CASLDRGNQPQHF
>TRBJ1-5|TRBV6-1
CASSEVPGGNQPQHF
>TRBJ1-4|TRBV13
CASSTRQGVNEKLFF
>TRBJ1-2|TRBV10-1
CASSQGGNYGYTF
>TRBJ2-7|TRBV18
CASSLTSGRYEQYF
>TRBJ2-7|TRBV27
CASSSRWRGTGGASYEQYF
>TRBJ2-1|TRBV24-1
CATSDKREGRDEQFF
>TRBJ1-3|TRBV7-2
CASSPGTLRLGNTIYF
>TRBJ1-1|TRBV29-1
CSVAARGGTEAFF
>TRBJ2-5|TRBV9
CASSVAVAGGKQETQYF
>TRBJ2-3|TRBV5-1
CASSWSATGSTDTQYF
>TRBJ1-5|TRBV15
CATSRDRPTSNQPQHF
>TRBJ2-1|TRBV11-2
CASSLDSRAGHEQFF
>TRBJ1-2|TRBV7-9
CASSPAVGGLKGYTF
>TRBJ1-4|TRBV5-1
CASSPDLNEKLFF
>TRBJ1-2|TRBV30
CAWGGGGSGYTF
>TRBJ2-7|TRBV5-5
CASSRDRTRSYEQYF
>TRBJ1-2|TRBV24-1
CATSDGTGAGGYTF